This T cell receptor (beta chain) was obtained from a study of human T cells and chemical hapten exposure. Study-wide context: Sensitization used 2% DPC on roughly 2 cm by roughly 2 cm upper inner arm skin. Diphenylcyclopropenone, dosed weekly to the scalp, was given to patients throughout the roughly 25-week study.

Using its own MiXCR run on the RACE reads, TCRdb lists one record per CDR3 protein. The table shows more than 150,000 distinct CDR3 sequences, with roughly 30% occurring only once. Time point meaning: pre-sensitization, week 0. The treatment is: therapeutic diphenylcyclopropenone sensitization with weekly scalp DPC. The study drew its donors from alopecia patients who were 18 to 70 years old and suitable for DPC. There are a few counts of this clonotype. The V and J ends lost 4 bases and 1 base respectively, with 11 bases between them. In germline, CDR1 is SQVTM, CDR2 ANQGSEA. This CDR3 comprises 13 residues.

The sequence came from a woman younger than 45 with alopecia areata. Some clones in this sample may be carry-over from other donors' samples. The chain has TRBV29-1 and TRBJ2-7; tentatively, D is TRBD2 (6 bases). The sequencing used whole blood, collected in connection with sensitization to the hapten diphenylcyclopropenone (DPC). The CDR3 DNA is TGCAGCGTTGTGGAGGGGTATTCCTACGAGCAGTACTTC. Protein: CSVVEGYSYEQYF.